The 10 T cell receptor beta chains given below trace back to one sample, sequenced in a study of T cells in Graves' hyperthyroidism and ophthalmopathy. The TCR beta CDR3 regions underwent amplification using RNA transcripts as the source. The study used the HTBI primer set for a first-round RT-PCR of the TCR CDR3. Via MiXCR, TCRdb re-called the multiplex PCR reads, giving one row per CDR3 protein. The sample includes roughly 750,000 distinct CDR3 sequences, around 15% of them seen just once. Sequencing was done on a sample of blood. The receptors originated from a man younger than 35 with Graves' hyperthyroidism.

At least ten counts were recorded for this clonotype. The genes are TRBV29-1 and TRBJ2-3, with D perhaps matching TRBD2 (5 bases). The ends were cut back, 4 bases at V and 2 bases at J, with 13 bases in the middle. The CDR3 runs 14 residues. CDR1 and CDR2 from the germline V gene are SQVTM and ANQGSEA. CDR3 nucleotides: TGCAGCGTTGGGGTGACCGGGGACACAGATACGCAGTATTTT. This translates into CSVGVTGDTDTQYF.

The chain carries TRBV14 and TRBJ1-2; 10 nucleotides align to TRBD1. V lost 0 bases, J lost 3 bases, and 4 bases stayed unmatched. Per the germline V gene, CDR1 is SGHDN and CDR2 is FVKESK. The CDR3 runs 16 residues. Here the CDR3 reads CASSQDGTGVDYGYTF. CDR3 sequence (DNA): TGTGCCAGCAGCCAAGATGGGACAGGGGTAGACTATGGCTACACCTTC.

This clonotype was counted ten times or more. The J gene is TRBJ2-3, the V gene TRBV28, with 10 bases identical to TRBD2. Trimming cost V 2 bases and J 2 bases; bases outside gene matches: 4. The CDR3 has 16 residues. The germline V gene encodes CDR1 MDHEN and CDR2 SYDVKM. In DNA, the CDR3 is TGTGCCAGCAGTTTAGAACTAGCGGGGCCCACAGATACGCAGTATTTT. Amino acid sequence: CASSLELAGPTDTQYF.

With respect to this clonotype: A much more abundant neighbour one base away suggests this may be a read error. The CDR3 loop reads CSARKVGQDSYEQYF. For the CDR3, the DNA is TGCAGTGCTAGAAAGGTCGGACAGGACTCCTACGAGCAGTACTTC. This sequence joins TRBV20-1 and TRBJ2-7; the match to TRBD1 covers 7 bases. The CDR3 runs to 15 residues. Germline V CDR1 and CDR2: DFQATT, SNEGSKA (reference sequence). V shed 2 bases, J shed 0 bases, and the junction held 7 bases outside the gene matches.

This sequence joins TRBV19 and TRBJ2-2, with D maybe TRBD1 (5 bases). This CDR3 region has 16 residues. Germline CDR1 reads LNHDA; CDR2 reads SQIVND (reference sequence). Trimming removed 4 bases from V and 3 bases from J, with 15 bases in between. As DNA, the CDR3 is TGTGCCAGTAGTAACTGGGCAGGGTCCCACACCGGGGAGCTGTTTTTT. It yields the protein CASSNWAGSHTGELFF.

In its sample, this clonotype was seen a few times. The chain employs TRBV6-2 or TRBV6-3 and TRBJ2-7, with TRBD2 matching over 11 bases. The V gene end was trimmed by 8 bases and the J gene end by 5 bases; junction bases not matched to a gene: 8. The V gene's germline CDR1 is MNHEY and CDR2 SVGEGT. The CDR3 contains 14 residues. CDR3 nucleotides: TGTGCCAGCTTAATAGCGGGAGGGCTCCACGAGCAGTACTTC. Translated, it gives CASLIAGGLHEQYF.

V gene TRBV27 combines with J gene TRBJ2-2, with D maybe TRBD1 (5 bases). In germline, CDR1 is MNHEY, CDR2 SMNVEV (reference sequence). The V end lost 4 bases, the J end lost 3 bases, and 9 bases lay between the germline ends. There are 14 residues in the CDR3. This CDR3 is CASSSDRDTGELFF. The CDR3 nucleotides read TGTGCCAGCAGTTCTGACAGAGACACCGGGGAGCTGTTTTTT.

V gene TRBV9 combines with J gene TRBJ1-6; 9 bases map to TRBD1. Losses at the gene ends were 3 bases for V and 8 bases for J; bases not matched to a gene: 3. Per the germline V gene, CDR1 is SGDLS and CDR2 is YYNGEE. The CDR3 consists of 14 residues. The CDR3 here is CASSARDRDSPLHF. CDR3 DNA: TGTGCCAGCAGCGCCCGGGACAGGGATTCACCCCTCCACTTT.

The V call is TRBV9, the J call TRBJ2-2, with 8 bases aligning to TRBD1. V shed 4 bases and J 4 bases; nucleotides not matched to a gene: 6. The germline V gene has CDR1 SGDLS and CDR2 YYNGEE. This CDR3 is built from 15 residues. The CDR3 DNA follows: TGTGCCAGCAGCAAGACAGGGGTCGGCACCGGGGAGCTGTTTTTT. This gives the protein CASSKTGVGTGELFF.

This clonotype was picked up many times. DNA for the CDR3: TGTGCCAGCAGTCCTAGGCCGGGACTAGTACAGGAGACCCAGTACTTC. It codes for CASSPRPGLVQETQYF. The chain uses TRBV27 and TRBJ2-5, with 8 positions matching TRBD2. The ends lost 5 bases at V and 5 bases at J; junction bases unmatched: 13. The CDR3 covers 16 residues. Germline values: CDR1 MNHEY, CDR2 SMNVEV (reference sequence).